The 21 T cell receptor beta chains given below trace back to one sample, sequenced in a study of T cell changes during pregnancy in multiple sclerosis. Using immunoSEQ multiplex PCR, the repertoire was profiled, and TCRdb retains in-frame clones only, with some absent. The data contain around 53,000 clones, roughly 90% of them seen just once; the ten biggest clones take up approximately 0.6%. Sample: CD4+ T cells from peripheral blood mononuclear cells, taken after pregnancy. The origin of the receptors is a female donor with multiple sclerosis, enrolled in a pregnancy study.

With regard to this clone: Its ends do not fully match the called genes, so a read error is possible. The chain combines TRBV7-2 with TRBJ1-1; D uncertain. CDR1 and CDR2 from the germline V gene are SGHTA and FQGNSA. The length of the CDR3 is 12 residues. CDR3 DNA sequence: TGTGCCAGCAGTCGCTCCACCCCTGAGGCTTTCTTT. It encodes CASSRSTPEAFF.

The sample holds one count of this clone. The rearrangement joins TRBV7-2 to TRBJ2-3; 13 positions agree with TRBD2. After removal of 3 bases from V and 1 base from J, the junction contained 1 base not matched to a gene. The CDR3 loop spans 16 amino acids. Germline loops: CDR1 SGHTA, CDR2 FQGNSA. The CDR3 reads CASSLGLAGRTDTQYF. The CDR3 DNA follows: TGTGCCAGCAGCTTGGGACTAGCGGGGCGCACAGATACGCAGTATTTT. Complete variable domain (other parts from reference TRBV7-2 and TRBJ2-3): GAGVSQSPSNKVTEKGKDVELRCDPISGHTALYWYRQSLGQGLEFLIYFQGNSAPDKSGLPSDRFSAERTGGSVSTLTIQRTQQEDSAVYLCASSLGLAGRTDTQYFGPGTRLTVL.

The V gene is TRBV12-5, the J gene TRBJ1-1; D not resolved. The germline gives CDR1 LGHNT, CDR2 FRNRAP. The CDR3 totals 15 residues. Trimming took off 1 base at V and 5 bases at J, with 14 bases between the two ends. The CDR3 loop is CASGLAGFRGTEAFF. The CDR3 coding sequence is TGTGCTAGTGGTTTGGCGGGGTTTAGAGGGACTGAAGCTTTCTTT.

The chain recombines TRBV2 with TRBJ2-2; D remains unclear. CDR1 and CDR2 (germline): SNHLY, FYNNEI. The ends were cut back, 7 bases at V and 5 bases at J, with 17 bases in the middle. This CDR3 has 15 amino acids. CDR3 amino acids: CASTPVRRLTGELFF. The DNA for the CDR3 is TGTGCCAGCACCCCAGTCCGCCGATTGACCGGGGAGCTGTTTTTT.

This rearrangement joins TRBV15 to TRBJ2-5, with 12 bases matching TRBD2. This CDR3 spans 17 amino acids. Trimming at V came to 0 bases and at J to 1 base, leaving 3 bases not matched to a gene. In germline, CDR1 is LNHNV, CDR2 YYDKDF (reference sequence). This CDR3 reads CATSRDPSGGVQETQYF. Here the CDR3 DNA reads TGTGCCACCAGCAGAGACCCTAGCGGGGGGGTCCAAGAGACCCAGTACTTC.

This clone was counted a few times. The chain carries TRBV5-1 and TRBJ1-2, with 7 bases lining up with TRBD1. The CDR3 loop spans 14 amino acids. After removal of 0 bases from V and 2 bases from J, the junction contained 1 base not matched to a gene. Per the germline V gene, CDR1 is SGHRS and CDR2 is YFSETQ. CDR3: CASSLGQGNYGYTF. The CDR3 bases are TGCGCCAGCAGCTTGGGACAGGGCAACTATGGCTACACCTTC. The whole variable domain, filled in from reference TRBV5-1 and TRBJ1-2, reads KAGVTQTPRYLIKTRGQQVTLSCSPISGHRSVSWYQQTPGQGLQFLFEYFSETQRNKGNFPGRFSGRQFSNSRSEMNVSTLELGDSALYLCASSLGQGNYGYTFGSGTRLTVV.

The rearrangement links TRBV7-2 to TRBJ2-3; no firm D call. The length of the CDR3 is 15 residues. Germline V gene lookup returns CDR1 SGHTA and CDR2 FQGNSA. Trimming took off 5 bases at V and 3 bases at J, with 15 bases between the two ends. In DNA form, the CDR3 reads TGTGCCAGCAGCGACAAGTTCGCGCTTACAGATACGCAGTATTTT. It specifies CASSDKFALTDTQYF.

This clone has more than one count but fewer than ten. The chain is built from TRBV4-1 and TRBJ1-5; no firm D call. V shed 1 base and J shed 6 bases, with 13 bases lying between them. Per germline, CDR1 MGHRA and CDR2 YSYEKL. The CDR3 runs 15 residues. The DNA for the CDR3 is TGCGCCAGCAGCCAAGTCACGACGGCGGTTCAGCCCCAGCATTTT. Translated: CASSQVTTAVQPQHF.

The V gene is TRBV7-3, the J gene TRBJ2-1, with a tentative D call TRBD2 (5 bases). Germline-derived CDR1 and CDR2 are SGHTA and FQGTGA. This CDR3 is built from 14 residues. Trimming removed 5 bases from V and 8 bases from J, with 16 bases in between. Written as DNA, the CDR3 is TGTGCCAGCAGCCCCTCCCTCGGGGTGTATGAGCAGTTCTTC. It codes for CASSPSLGVYEQFF. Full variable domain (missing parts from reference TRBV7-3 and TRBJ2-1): GAGVSQTPSNKVTEKGKYVELRCDPISGHTALYWYRQSLGQGPEFLIYFQGTGAADDSGLPNDRFFAVRPEGSVSTLKIQRTERGDSAVYLCASSPSLGVYEQFFGPGTRLTVL.

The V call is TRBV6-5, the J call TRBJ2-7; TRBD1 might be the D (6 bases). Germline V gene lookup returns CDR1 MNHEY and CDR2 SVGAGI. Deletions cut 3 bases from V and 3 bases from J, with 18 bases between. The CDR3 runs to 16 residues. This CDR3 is CASSYQDPDSLYEQYF. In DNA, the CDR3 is TGTGCCAGCAGTTATCAGGACCCGGACAGTCTCTACGAGCAGTACTTC.

This chain's CDR3 is CASSHQPPGAGNEQFF. The DNA of the CDR3 is TGTGCCAGCAGTCACCAGCCTCCAGGGGCCGGAAATGAGCAGTTCTTC. The chain joins TRBV6-6 to TRBJ2-1; maybe TRBD1 (6 bases). This CDR3 spans 16 amino acids. Germline V gives CDR1 MNHNY, CDR2 SVGAGI (reference sequence). V was shortened by 5 bases and J by 7 bases, with 21 bases between the two germline ends.

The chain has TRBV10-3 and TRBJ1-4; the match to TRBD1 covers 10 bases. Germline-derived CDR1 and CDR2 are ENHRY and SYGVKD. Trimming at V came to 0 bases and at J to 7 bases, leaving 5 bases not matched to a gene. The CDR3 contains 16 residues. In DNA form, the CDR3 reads TGTGCCATCAGTGAGTCGGGACAGGGGTTAGGTGAAAAACTGTTTTTT. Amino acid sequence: CAISESGQGLGEKLFF.

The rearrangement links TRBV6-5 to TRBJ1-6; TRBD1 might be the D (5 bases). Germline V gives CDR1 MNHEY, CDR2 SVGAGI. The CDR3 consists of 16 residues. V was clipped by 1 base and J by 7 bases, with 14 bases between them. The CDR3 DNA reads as TGTGCCAGCAGTTACTGGGGGGATGGAGGGAATTCACCCCTCCACTTT. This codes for CASSYWGDGGNSPLHF.

The CDR3 protein is CASSAPGSRWSYNEQFF. The CDR3 bases are TGTGCCAGCAGTGCTCCGGGGTCTAGATGGTCCTACAATGAGCAGTTCTTC. The J gene is TRBJ2-1, the V gene TRBV27, with D perhaps matching TRBD2 (5 bases). Trimming shortened V by 5 bases and J by 1 base, and 18 bases separated the two germline ends. CDR3 length: 17 amino acids. CDR1 and CDR2 from the germline V gene are MNHEY and SMNVEV (reference sequence).

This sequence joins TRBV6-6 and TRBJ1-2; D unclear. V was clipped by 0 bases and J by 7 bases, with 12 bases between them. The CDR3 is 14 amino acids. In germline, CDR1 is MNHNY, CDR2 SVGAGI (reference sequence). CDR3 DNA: TGTGCCAGCAGTTACTCCCAGGCGGGTCGTGGCTACACCTTC. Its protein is CASSYSQAGRGYTF.

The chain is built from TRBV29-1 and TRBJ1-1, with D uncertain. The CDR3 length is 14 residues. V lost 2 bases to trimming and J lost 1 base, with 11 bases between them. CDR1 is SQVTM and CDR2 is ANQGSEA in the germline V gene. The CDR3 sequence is CSVERRGANTEAFF. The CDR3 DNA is TGCAGCGTTGAACGCCGGGGTGCGAACACTGAAGCTTTCTTT.

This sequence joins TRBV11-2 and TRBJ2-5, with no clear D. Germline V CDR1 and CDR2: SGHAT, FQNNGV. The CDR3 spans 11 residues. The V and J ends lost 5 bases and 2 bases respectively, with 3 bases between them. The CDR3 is CASSLQETQYF. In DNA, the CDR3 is TGTGCCAGCAGCCTACAAGAGACCCAGTACTTC.

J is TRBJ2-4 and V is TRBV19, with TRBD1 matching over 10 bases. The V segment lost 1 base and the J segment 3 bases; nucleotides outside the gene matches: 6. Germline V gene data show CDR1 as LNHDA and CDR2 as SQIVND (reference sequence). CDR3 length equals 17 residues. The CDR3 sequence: CASSIGSTGGLKNIQYF. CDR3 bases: TGTGCCAGTAGTATAGGGTCGACAGGGGGCCTCAAAAACATTCAGTACTTC.

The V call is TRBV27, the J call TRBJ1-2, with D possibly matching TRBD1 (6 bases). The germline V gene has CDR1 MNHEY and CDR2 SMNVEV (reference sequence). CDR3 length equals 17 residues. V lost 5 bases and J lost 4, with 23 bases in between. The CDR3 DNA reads TGTGCCAGCAGTACTACAGGGCAGGGAACTAGTACCTATGGCTACACCTTC. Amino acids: CASSTTGQGTSTYGYTF.

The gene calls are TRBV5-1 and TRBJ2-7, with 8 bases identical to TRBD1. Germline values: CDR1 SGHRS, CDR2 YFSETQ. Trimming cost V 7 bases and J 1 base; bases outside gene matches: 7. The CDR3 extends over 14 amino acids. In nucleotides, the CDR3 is TGCGCCAGCTGTCGGGACAGGTCGTCCTACGAGCAGTACTTC. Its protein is CASCRDRSSYEQYF.

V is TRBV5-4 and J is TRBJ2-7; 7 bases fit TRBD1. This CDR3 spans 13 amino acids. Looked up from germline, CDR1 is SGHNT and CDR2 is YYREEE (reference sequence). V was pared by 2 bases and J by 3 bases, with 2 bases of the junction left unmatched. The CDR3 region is CASSFDRVYEQYF. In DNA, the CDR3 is TGTGCCAGCAGCTTCGACAGGGTCTACGAGCAGTACTTC.